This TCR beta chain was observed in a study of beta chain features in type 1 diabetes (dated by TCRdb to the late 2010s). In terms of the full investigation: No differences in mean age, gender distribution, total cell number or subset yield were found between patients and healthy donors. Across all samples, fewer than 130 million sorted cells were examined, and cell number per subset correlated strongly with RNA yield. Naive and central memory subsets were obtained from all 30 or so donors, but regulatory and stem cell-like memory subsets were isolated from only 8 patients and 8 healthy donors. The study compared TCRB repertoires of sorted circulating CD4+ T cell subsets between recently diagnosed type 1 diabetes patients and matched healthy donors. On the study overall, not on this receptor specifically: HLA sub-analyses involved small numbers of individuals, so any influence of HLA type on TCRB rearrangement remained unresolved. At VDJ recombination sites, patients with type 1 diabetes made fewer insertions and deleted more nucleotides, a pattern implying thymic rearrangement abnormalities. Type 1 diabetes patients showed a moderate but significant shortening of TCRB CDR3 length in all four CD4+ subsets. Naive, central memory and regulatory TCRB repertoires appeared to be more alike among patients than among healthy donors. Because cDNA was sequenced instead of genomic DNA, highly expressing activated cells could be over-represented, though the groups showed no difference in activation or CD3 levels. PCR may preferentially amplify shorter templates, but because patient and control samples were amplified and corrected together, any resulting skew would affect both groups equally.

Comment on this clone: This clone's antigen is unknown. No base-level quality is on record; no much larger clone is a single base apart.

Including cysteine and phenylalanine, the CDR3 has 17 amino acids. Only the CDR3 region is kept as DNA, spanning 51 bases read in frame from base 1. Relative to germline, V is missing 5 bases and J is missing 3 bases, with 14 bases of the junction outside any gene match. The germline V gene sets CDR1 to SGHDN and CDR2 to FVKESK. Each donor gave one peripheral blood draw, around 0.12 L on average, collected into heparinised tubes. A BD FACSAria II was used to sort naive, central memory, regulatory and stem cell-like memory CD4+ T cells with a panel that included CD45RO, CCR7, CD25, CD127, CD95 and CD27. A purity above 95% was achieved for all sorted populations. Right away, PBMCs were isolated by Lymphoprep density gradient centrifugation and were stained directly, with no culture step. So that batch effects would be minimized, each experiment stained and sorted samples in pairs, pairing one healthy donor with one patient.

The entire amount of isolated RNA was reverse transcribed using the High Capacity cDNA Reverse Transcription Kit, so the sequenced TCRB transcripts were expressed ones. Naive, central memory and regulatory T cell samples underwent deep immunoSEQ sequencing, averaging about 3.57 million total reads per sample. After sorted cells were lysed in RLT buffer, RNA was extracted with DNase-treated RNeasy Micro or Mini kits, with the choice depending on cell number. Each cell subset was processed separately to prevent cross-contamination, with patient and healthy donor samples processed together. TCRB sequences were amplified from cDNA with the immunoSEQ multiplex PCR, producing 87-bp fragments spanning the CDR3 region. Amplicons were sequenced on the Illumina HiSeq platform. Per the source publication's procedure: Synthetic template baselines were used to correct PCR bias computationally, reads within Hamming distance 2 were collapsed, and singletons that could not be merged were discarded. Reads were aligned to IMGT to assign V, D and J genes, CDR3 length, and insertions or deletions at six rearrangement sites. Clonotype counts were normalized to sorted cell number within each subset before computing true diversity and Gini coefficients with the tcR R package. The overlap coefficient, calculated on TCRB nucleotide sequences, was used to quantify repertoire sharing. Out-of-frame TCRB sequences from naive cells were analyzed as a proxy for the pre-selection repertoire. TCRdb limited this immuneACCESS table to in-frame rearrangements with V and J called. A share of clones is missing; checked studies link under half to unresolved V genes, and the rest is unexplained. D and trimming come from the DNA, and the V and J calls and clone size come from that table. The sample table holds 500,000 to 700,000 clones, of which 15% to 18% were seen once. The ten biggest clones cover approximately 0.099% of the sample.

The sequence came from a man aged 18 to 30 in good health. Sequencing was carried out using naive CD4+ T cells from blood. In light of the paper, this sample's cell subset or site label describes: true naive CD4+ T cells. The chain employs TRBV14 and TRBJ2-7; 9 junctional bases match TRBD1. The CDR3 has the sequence CASSKGPGTGSYYEQYF. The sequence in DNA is TGTGCCAGCAGCAAGGGGCCCGGGACAGGGAGTTACTACGAGCAGTACTTC. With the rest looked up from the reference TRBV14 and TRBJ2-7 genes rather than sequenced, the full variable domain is EAGVTQFPSHSVIEKGQTVTLRCDPISGHDNLYWYRRVMGKEIKFLLHFVKESKQDESGMPNNRFLAERTGGTYSTLKVQPAELEDSGVYFCASSKGPGTGSYYEQYFGPGTRLTVT.